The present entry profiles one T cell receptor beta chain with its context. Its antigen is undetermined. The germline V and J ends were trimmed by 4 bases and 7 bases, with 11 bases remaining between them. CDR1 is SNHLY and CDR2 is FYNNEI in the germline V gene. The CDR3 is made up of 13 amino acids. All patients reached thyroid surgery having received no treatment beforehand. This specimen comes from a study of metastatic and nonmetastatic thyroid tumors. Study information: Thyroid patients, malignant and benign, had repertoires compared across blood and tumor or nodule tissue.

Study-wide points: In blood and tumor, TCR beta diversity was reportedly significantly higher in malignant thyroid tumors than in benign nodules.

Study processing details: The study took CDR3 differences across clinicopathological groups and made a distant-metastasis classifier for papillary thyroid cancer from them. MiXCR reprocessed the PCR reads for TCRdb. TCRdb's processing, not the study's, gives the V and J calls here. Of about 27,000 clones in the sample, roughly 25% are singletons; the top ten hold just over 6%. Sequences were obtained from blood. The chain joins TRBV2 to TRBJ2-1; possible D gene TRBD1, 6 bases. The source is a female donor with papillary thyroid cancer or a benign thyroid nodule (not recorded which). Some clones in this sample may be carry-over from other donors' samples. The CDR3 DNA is TGTGCCAGCAGTGTGGACAGTAGAAATGAGCAGTTCTTC. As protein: CASSVDSRNEQFF.